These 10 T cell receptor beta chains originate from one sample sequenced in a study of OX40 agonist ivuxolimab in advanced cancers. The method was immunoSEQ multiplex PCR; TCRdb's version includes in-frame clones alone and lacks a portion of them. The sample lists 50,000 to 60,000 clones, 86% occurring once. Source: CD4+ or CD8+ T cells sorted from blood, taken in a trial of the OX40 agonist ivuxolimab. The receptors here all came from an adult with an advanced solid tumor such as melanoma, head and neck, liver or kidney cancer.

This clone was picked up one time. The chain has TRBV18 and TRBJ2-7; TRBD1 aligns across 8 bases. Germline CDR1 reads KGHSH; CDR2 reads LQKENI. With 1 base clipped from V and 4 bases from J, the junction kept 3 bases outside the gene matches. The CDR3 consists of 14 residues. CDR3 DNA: TGTGCCAGCTCACCACGCAGGGGGCAATACGAGCAGTACTTC. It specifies CASSPRRGQYEQYF.

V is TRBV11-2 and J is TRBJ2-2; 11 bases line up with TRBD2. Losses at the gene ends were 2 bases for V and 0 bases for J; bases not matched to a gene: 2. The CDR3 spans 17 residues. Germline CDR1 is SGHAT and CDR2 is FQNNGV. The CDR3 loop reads CASSLPSGRTNTGELFF. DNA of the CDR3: TGTGCCAGCAGCTTACCTAGCGGGAGGACGAACACCGGGGAGCTGTTTTTT.

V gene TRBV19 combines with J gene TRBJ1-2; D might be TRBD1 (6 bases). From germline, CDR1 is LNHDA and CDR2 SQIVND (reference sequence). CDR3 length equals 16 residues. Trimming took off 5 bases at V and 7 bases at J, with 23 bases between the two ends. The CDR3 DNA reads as TGTGCCAGTAGTTTCACGTCCGGGACACTGGCGTTTGGCTACACCTTC. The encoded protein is CASSFTSGTLAFGYTF.

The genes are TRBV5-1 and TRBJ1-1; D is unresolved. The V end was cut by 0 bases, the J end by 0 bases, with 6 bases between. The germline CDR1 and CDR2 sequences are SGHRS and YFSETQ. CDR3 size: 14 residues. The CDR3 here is CASSLAIVNTEAFF. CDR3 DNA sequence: TGCGCCAGCAGCTTGGCTATAGTGAACACTGAAGCTTTCTTT.

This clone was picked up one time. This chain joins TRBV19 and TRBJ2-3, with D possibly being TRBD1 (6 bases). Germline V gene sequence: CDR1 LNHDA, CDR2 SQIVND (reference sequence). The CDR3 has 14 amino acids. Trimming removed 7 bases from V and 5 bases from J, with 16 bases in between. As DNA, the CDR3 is TGTGCCAGTATTGGGGCCCTAGGGGGAGATACGCAGTATTTT. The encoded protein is CASIGALGGDTQYF.

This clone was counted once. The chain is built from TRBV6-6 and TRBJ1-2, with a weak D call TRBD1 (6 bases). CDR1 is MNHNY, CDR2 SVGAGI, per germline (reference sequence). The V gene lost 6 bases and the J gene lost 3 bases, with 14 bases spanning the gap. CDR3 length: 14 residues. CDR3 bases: TGTGCCAGCAGGGACACAGGGTTAGACTATGGCTACACCTTC. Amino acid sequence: CASRDTGLDYGYTF.

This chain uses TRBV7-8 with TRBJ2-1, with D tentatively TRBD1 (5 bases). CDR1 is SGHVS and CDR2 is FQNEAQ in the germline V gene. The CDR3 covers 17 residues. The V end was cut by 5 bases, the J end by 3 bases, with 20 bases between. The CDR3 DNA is TGTGCCAGCAGCCCCTACCCGACAGCGACTGACTACAATGAGCAGTTCTTC. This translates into CASSPYPTATDYNEQFF. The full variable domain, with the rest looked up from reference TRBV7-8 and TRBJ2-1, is GAGVSQSPRYKVAKRGQDVALRCDPISGHVSLFWYQQALGQGPEFLTYFQNEAQLDKSGLPSDRFFAERPEGSVSTLKIQRTQQEDSAVYLCASSPYPTATDYNEQFFGPGTRLTVL.

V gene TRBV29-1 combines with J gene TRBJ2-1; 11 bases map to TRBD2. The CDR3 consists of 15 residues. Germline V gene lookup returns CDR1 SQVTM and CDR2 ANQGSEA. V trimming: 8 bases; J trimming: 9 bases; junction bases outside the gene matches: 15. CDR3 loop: CSFNPLAGGPSEQFF. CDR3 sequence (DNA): TGCAGCTTCAACCCTTTAGCGGGAGGGCCTAGTGAGCAGTTCTTC.

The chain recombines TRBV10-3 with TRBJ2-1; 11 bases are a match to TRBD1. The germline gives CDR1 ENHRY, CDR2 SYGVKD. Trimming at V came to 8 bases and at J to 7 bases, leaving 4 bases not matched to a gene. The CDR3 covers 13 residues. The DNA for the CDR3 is TGTGCCATCGCCGGGACAGGGGGGAATGAGCAGTTCTTC. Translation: CAIAGTGGNEQFF.

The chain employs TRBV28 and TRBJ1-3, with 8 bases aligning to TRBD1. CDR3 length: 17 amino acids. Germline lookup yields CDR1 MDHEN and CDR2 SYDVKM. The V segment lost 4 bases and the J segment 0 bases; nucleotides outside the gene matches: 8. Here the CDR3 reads CASSSHTGGFSGNTIYF. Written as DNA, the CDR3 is TGTGCCAGCAGTTCCCACACAGGGGGTTTCTCTGGAAACACCATATATTTT.